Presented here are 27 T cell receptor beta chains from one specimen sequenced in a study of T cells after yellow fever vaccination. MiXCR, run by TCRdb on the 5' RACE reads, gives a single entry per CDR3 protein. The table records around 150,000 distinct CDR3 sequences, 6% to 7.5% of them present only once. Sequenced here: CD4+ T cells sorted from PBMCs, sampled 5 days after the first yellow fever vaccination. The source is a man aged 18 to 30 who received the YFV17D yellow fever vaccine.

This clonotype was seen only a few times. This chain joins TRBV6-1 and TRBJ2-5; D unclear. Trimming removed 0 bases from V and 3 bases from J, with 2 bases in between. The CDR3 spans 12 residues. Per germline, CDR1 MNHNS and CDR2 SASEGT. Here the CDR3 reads CASSEAEETQYF. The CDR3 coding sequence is TGTGCCAGCAGTGAAGCCGAAGAGACCCAGTACTTC.

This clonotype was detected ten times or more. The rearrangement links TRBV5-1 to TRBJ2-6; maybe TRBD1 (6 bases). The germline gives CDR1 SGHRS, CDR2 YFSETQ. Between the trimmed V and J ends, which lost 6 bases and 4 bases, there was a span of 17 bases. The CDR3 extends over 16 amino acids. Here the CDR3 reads CASTLQGLAGANVLTF. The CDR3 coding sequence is TGCGCCAGCACCTTACAGGGTTTAGCAGGGGCCAACGTCCTGACTTTC.

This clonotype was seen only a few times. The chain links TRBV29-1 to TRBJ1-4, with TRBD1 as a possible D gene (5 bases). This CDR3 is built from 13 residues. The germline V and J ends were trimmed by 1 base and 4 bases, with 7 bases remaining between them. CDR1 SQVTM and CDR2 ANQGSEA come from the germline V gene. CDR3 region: CSVEARVNEKLFF. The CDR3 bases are TGCAGCGTTGAAGCCAGGGTTAATGAAAAACTGTTTTTT.

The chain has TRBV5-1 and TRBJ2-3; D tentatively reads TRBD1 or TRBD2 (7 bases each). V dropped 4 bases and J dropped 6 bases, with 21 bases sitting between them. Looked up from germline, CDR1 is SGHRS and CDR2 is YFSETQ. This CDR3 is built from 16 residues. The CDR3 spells CASSQRDSQAGDTQYF. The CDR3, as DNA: TGCGCCAGCAGCCAAAGGGACAGCCAAGCGGGGGATACGCAGTATTTT.

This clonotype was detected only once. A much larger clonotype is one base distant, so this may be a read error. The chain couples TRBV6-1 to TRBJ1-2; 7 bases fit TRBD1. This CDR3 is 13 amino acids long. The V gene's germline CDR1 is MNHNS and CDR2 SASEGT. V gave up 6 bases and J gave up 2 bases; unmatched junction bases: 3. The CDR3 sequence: CASSPQGNYGYTF. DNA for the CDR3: TGTGCCAGCAGCCCACAGGGGAACTATGGCTACACCTTC.

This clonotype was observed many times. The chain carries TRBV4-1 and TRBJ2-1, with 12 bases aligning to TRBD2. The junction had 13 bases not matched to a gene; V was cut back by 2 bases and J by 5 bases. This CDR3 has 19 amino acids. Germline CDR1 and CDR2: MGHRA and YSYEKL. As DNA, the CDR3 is TGCGCCAGCAGCCAACTCCCGGCAGCTAGCGGGGGGGTGCACAATGAGCAGTTCTTC. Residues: CASSQLPAASGGVHNEQFF.

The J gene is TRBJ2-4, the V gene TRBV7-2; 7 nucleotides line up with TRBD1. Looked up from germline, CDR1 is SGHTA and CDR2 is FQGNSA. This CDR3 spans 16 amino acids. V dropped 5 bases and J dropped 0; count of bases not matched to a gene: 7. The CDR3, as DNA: TGTGCCAGCAGCCTCCGGGGACAGCTAGCCAAAAACATTCAGTACTTC. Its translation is CASSLRGQLAKNIQYF.

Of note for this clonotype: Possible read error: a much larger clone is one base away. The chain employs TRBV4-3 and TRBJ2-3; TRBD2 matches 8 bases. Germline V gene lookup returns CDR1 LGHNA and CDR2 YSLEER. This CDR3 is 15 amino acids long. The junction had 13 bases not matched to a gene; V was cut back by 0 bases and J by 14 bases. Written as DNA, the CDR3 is TGCGCCAGCAGCCAAGATCGGGCTGGCGGGGGGCACCGGTATTTT. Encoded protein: CASSQDRAGGGHRYF.

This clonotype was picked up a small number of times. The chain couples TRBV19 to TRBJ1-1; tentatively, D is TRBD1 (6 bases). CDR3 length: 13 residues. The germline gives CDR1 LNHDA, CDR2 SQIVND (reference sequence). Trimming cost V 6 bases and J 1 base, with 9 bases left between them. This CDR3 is CASSTGWNTEAFF. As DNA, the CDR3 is TGTGCCAGTAGCACAGGGTGGAACACTGAAGCTTTCTTT.

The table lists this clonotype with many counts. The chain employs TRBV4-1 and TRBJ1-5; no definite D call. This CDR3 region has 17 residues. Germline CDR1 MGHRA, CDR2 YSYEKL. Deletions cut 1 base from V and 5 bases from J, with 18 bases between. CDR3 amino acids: CASSQAGWPVKDQPQHF. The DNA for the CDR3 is TGCGCCAGCAGCCAAGCGGGTTGGCCAGTAAAAGATCAGCCCCAGCATTTT.

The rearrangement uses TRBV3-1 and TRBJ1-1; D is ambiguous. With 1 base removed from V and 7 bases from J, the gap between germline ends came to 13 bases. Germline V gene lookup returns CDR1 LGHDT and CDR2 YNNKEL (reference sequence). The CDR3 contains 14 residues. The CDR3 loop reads CASSQGRASGEAFF. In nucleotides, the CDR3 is TGTGCCAGCAGCCAAGGAAGAGCGTCGGGTGAAGCTTTCTTT.

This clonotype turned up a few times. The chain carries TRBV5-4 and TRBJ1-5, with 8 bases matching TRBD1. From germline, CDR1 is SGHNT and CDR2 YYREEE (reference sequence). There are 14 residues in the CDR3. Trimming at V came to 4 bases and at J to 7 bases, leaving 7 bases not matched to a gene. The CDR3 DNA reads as TGTGCCAGCAGCCTGGACAGGGCAACCCAGCCCCAGCATTTT. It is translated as CASSLDRATQPQHF.

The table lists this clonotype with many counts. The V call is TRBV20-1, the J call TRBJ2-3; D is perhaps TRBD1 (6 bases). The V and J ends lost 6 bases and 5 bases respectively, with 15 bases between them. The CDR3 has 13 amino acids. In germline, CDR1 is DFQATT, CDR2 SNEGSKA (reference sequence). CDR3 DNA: TGCAGTGCCCCCCACAGGGAGAAAGATACGCAGTATTTT. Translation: CSAPHREKDTQYF.

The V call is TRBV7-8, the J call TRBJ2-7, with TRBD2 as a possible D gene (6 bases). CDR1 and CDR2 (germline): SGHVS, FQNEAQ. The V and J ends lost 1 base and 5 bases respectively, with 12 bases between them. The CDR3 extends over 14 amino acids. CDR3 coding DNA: TGTGCCAGCAGCTTAGGCGGGGACCCGGACGAGCAGTACTTC. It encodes CASSLGGDPDEQYF.

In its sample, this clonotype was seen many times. The DNA of the CDR3 is TGTGCCAGCAGCGGAAGCAGGGTTGGCTACACCTTC. This gives the protein CASSGSRVGYTF. The chain combines TRBV5-4 with TRBJ1-2; tentative D call: TRBD1 (5 bases). The CDR3 loop spans 12 amino acids. CDR1 is SGHNT, CDR2 YYREEE, per germline (reference sequence). Trimming stripped 4 bases from V and 7 bases from J, with 11 bases between.

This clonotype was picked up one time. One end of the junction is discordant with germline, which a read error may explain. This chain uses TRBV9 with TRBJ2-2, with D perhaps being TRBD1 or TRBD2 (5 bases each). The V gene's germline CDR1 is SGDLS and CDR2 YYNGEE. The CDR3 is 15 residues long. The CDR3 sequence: CASGVGPGTAGELFF. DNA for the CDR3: TGTGCCAGCGGCGTAGGGCCGGGGACCGCCGGGGAGCTGTTTTTT. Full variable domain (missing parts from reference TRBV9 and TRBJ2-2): DSGVTQTPKHLITATGQRVTLRCSPRSGDLSVYWYQQSLDQGLQFLIQYYNGEERAKGNILERFSAQQFPDLHSELNLSSLELGDSALYFCASGVGPGTAGELFFGEGSRLTVL.

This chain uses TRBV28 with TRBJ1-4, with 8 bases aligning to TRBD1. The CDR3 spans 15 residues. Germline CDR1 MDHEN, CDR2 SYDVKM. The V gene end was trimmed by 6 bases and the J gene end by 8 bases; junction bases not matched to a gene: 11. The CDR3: CASSRLDRDGEKLFF. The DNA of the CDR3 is TGTGCCAGCAGCCGGTTGGACAGGGATGGCGAAAAACTGTTTTTT. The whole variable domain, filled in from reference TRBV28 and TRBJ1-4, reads DVKVTQSSRYLVKRTGEKVFLECVQDMDHENMFWYRQDPGLGLRLIYFSYDVKMKEKGDIPEGYSVSREKKERFSLILESASTNQTSMYLCASSRLDRDGEKLFFGSGTQLSVL.

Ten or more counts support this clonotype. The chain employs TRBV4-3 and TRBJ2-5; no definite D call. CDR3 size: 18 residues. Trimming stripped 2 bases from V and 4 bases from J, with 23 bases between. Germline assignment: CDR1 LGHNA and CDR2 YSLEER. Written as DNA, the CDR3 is TGCGCCAGCAGCCAATCCTCCGGCGCCCAATGGGGTAGAGAGACCCAGTACTTC. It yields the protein CASSQSSGAQWGRETQYF.

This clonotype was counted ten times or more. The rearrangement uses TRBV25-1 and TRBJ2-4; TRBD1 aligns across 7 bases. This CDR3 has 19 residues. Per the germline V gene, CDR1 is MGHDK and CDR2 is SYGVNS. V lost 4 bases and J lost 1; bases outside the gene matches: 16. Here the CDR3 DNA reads TGTGCCAGCAGTGGTCAAGGGGGCGGGTGGTTGATTGCCAAAAACATTCAGTACTTC. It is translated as CASSGQGGGWLIAKNIQYF.

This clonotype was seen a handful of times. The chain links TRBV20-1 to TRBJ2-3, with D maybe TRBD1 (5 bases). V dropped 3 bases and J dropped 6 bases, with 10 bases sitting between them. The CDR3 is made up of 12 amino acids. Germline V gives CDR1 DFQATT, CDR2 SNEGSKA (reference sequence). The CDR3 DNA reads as TGCAGTGCTAGCCCAGGGCCCGATACGCAGTATTTT. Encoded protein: CSASPGPDTQYF.

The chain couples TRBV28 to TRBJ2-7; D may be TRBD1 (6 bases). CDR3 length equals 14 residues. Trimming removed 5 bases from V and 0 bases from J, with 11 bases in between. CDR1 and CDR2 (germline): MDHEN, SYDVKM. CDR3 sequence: CASSPTGISYEQYV. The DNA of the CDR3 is TGTGCCAGCAGTCCTACAGGGATCTCCTACGAGCAGTACGTC.

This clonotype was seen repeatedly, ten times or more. The DNA of the CDR3 is TGTGCCAGCAGCTGGACAGTTGGGGGCTACACCTTC. Its translation is CASSWTVGGYTF. The rearrangement joins TRBV7-2 to TRBJ1-2, with D maybe TRBD1 (6 bases). The CDR3 runs to 12 residues. V gave up 4 bases and J gave up 8 bases, with 11 bases separating them. Germline V gene lookup returns CDR1 SGHTA and CDR2 FQGNSA.

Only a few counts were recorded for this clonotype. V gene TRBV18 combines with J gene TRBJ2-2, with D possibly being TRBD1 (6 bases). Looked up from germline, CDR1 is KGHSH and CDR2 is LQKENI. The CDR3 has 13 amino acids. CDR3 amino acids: CATHEGVTGELFF. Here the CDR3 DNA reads TGTGCTACTCATGAGGGGGTCACCGGGGAGCTGTTTTTT.

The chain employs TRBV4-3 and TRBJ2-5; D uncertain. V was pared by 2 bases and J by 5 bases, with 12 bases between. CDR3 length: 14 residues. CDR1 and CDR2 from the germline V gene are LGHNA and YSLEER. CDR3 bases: TGCGCCAGCAGCCAATCCATTACGGTCGAGACCCAGTACTTC. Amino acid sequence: CASSQSITVETQYF.

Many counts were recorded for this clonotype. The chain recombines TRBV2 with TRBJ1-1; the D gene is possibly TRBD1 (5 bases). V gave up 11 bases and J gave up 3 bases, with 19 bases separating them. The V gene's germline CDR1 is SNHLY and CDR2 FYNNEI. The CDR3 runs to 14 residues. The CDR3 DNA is TGTGCCTGCCAATCAATCGGGGCCGACACTGAAGCTTTCTTT. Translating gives CACQSIGADTEAFF. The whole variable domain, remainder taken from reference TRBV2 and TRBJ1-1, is EPEVTQTPSHQVTQMGQEVILRCVPISNHLYFYWYRQILGQKVEFLVSFYNNEISEKSEIFDDQFSVERPDGSNFTLKIRSTKLEDSAMYFCACQSIGADTEAFFGQGTRLTVV.

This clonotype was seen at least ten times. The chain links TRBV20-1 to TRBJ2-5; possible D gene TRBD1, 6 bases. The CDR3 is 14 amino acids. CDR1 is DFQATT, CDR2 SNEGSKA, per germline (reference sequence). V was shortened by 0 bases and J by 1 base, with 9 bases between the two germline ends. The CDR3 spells CSARDAGVQETQYF. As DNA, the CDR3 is TGCAGTGCTAGAGATGCAGGGGTCCAAGAGACCCAGTACTTC.

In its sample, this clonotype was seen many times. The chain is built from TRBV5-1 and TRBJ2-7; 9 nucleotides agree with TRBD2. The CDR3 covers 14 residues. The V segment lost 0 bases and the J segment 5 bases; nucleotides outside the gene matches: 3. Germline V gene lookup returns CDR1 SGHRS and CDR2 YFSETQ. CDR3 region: CASSLGSGGDEQYV. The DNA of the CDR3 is TGCGCCAGCAGCTTGGGTAGCGGGGGCGACGAGCAGTACGTC.